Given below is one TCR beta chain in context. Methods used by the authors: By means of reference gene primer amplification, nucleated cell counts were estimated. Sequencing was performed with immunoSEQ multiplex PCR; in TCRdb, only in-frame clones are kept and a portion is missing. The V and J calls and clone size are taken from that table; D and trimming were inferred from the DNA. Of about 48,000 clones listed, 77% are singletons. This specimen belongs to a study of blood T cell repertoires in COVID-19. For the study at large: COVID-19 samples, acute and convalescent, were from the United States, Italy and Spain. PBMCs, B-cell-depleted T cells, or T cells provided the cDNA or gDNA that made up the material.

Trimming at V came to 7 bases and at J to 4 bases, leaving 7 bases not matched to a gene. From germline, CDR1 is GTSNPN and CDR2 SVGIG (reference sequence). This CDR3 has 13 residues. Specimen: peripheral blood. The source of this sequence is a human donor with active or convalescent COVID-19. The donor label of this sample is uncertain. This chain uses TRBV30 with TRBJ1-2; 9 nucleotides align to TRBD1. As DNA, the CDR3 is TGTGCCTCACGGACAGGGGTAGTCTATGGCTACACCTTC. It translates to CASRTGVVYGYTF.